These T cell receptor beta chains were read from a single sample in a study of cytomegalovirus exposure and HLA in healthy donors. The assay was immunoSEQ multiplex PCR, and TCRdb's table has in-frame clones only and misses some. The table has about 200,000 clones, about 80% seen once. Input material: PBMCs. Receptors originate from a woman aged 25 to 39 in good health and CMV-seronegative. Both conserved end residues are part of each CDR3. A D gene is named only where the DNA matches it firmly. For some rows the clone size is stated as once, few or many, or as a class when expanded; others skip it.

j_gene,abundance,v_gene,d_gene,CDR3nt,CDR3aa
TRBJ1-1,NA,TRBV6-5,NA,TGTGCCAGCAGGTGGACAGAGAACACTGAAGCTTTCTTT,CASRWTENTEAFF
TRBJ2-1,NA,TRBV7-2,TRBD2,TGTGCCAGCAGCCCGGTGGGACTAGCGGGGGGGAATGAGCAGTTCTTC,CASSPVGLAGGNEQFF
TRBJ1-1,NA,TRBV28,NA,TGTGCCAGCAGTGCTGACCGGGGTGAAGCTTTCTTT,CASSADRGEAFF
TRBJ2-3,once,TRBV4-2,NA,TGTGCCAGCAGCCCCTCTGCTGGCGGACACACAGATACGCAGTATTTT,CASSPSAGGHTDTQYF
TRBJ2-1,NA,TRBV6-6,TRBD2,TGTGCCAGCAGATCGCTGCGGGAGGGCCTTTGGGATGAGCAGTTCTTC,CASRSLREGLWDEQFF
TRBJ1-4,NA,TRBV2,TRBD1,TGTGCCAGCAGCCCCGGACAGGGTCGTGAAAAACTGTTTTTT,CASSPGQGREKLFF
TRBJ2-7,NA,TRBV2,NA,TGTGCCAGCAGTGAGTGGGCGGGTTTCTACGAGCAGTACTTC,CASSEWAGFYEQYF
TRBJ1-5,NA,TRBV19,NA,TGTGCCAGTAGTATATCAGGTATGGGTCAGCCCCAGCATTTT,CASSISGMGQPQHF
TRBJ2-7,NA,TRBV7-8,TRBD1,TGTGCCACCCTCCCCGGGACAGGGTTTTACGAGCAGTACTTC,CATLPGTGFYEQYF
TRBJ1-1,NA,TRBV30,NA,TGTGCCTGGGGTGGGCCTTATACTGAAGCTTTCTTT,CAWGGPYTEAFF
TRBJ2-1,NA,TRBV9,TRBD2,TGTGCCAGCAGCGTAGCGGGGGGGCGGGATGAGCAGTTCTTC,CASSVAGGRDEQFF
TRBJ2-5,NA,TRBV5-1,NA,TGCGCCAGCAACCTACTAGGCCAGGCTGAAGAGACCCAGTACTTC,CASNLLGQAEETQYF
TRBJ1-5,NA,TRBV4-1,NA,TGCGCCAGCAGCCAAGATCGGCCAGGTAAAAATCAGCCCCAGCATTTT,CASSQDRPGKNQPQHF
TRBJ1-4,NA,TRBV25-1,NA,TGTGCCACAGCCCACAATCCAGGGCTAGCTAATGAAAAACTGTTTTTT,CATAHNPGLANEKLFF
TRBJ2-1,NA,TRBV2,TRBD2,TGTGCCAGCAATCGAAAGCGGGGGGGCGAGAATGAGCAGTTCTTC,CASNRKRGGENEQFF
TRBJ2-5,NA,TRBV5-1,TRBD1,TGCGCCAGCAGCTGGGAACAGGGGAGCCTCGGGGAGACCCAGTACTTC,CASSWEQGSLGETQYF
TRBJ2-1,NA,TRBV11-2,NA,TGTGCCAGCAGCTTAGGCCTAGATTACAATGAGCAGTTCTTC,CASSLGLDYNEQFF
TRBJ2-1,NA,TRBV30,NA,TGTGCCTGGAGTCGAGACAACTGGTCCTACAATGAGCAGTTCTTC,CAWSRDNWSYNEQFF
TRBJ2-7,NA,TRBV10-3,NA,TGTGCCAATCAAGAAGCCCCCCTCGTCGTCTACGAGCAGTACTTC,CANQEAPLVVYEQYF
TRBJ2-3,NA,TRBV10-1,NA,TGCGCCAGCAGTGGACTAGTCATAGATACGCAGTATTTT,CASSGLVIDTQYF
TRBJ1-5,few,TRBV28,TRBD1,TGTGCCAGCAGAGCTACAGGGGTAAAATATAGCAATCAGCCCCAGCATTTT,CASRATGVKYSNQPQHF
TRBJ2-3,NA,TRBV2,NA,TGTGCCAGCATTCCGCGGGATGAGCTATTGGATACGCAGTATTTT,CASIPRDELLDTQYF
TRBJ1-6,once,TRBV30,NA,TGTGCCTGGAGTGTATTGGACATCCATAATTCACCCCTCCACTTT,CAWSVLDIHNSPLHF
TRBJ2-7,NA,TRBV10-1,TRBD1,TGCGCCAGCAACCCGGGACAGGGGAGTTACGAGCAGTACTTC,CASNPGQGSYEQYF
TRBJ1-2,NA,TRBV2,NA,TGTGCCAGCAGTCGGAGAGGCTACACCTTC,CASSRRGYTF
TRBJ1-6,NA,TRBV19,NA,TGTGCCAGTAGTATGATGGCAGGGAGGAATTCACCCCTCCACTTT,CASSMMAGRNSPLHF
TRBJ1-2,NA,TRBV6-5,NA,TGTGCCAGCTCAGAACAGGGTAGAAACTATGGCTACACCTTC,CASSEQGRNYGYTF
TRBJ1-1,NA,TRBV10-3,NA,TGTGCCATCAGTCTCCTGGGTGTCCAGGACACTGAAGCTTTCTTT,CAISLLGVQDTEAFF
TRBJ1-2,NA,TRBV29-1,NA,TGCAGCGTTGCCCAACTATCTAACTATGGCTACACCTTC,CSVAQLSNYGYTF
TRBJ2-5,NA,TRBV18,NA,TGTGCCAGCTCACCGGAGGGGGCAGAGACCCAGTACTTC,CASSPEGAETQYF
TRBJ2-7,NA,TRBV7-9,TRBD1,TGTGCCAGCAGTTCACCCACTGGGACAGGTCTCGAGCAGTACTTC,CASSSPTGTGLEQYF
TRBJ1-1,NA,TRBV11-2,TRBD1,TGTGCCAGCAGCTTAGCAGGGGGACTCACTGAAGCTTTCTTT,CASSLAGGLTEAFF
TRBJ1-2,NA,TRBV6-5,NA,TGTGCCAGCAGTTACGGTCTCACAGGCTATGGCTACACCTTC,CASSYGLTGYGYTF
TRBJ2-3,once,TRBV12-5,TRBD2,TGTGCTAGTGAAGCGGGGGGGGTGGATACGCAGTATTTT,CASEAGGVDTQYF
TRBJ2-7,NA,TRBV7-7,TRBD1,TGTGCTAGCAGCCGCGGACAGGGGAGGGAGCAGTACTTC,CASSRGQGREQYF
TRBJ1-3,few,TRBV7-8,NA,TGTGCCAGCAGCTCCGACAGGGGAAACACCATATATTTT,CASSSDRGNTIYF
TRBJ2-7,NA,TRBV28,NA,TGTGCCAGCAGTCCCCGTTGGCAGGGGGGAGGCTACGAGCAGTACTTC,CASSPRWQGGGYEQYF
TRBJ2-7,NA,TRBV7-8,NA,TGTGCCAGCAGCTCCCGAGGGAGAAGCTACGAGCAGTACTTC,CASSSRGRSYEQYF
TRBJ2-5,NA,TRBV29-1,TRBD1,TGCAGCGCAGGGACAGTTTCGAAAGAGACCCAGTACTTC,CSAGTVSKETQYF
TRBJ2-5,NA,TRBV5-1,TRBD1,TGCGCCAGCAGCATAGGACAGGGGCTGAAGACCCAGTACTTC,CASSIGQGLKTQYF
TRBJ1-5,NA,TRBV28,TRBD1,TGTGCCAGCAGCCTTCGAAACAGGGGTGTACGGCAGCCCCAGCATTTT,CASSLRNRGVRQPQHF
TRBJ1-2,NA,TRBV19,TRBD1,TGTGCCAGTAGCCCGAGGACAGGGGGCAGGGATGGCTACACCTTC,CASSPRTGGRDGYTF